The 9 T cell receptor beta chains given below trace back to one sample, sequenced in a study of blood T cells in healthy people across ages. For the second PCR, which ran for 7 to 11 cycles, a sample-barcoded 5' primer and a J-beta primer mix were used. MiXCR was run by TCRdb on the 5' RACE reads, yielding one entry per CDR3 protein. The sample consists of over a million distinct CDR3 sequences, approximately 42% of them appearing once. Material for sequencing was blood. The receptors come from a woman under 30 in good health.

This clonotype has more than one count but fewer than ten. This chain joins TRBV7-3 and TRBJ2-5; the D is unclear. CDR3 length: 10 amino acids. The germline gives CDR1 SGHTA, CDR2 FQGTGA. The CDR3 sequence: CATGRETQYF. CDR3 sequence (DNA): TGTGCAACCGGTCGGGAGACCCAGTACTTC.

The CDR3 is CASTRIRGQPQHF. DNA of the CDR3: TGTGCCAGCACCCGAATCCGGGGGCAGCCCCAGCATTTT. The gene calls are TRBV28 and TRBJ1-5; TRBD1 might be the D (5 bases). The CDR3 spans 13 residues. Between the trimmed V and J ends, which lost 7 bases and 7 bases, there was a span of 14 bases. Germline V gene lookup returns CDR1 MDHEN and CDR2 SYDVKM.

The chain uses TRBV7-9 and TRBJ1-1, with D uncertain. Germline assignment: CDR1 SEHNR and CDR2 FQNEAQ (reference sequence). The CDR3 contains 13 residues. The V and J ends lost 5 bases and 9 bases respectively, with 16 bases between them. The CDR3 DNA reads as TGTGCCAGCAGCGAGGAGCTTACGGTAAAAGCTTTCTTT. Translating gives CASSEELTVKAFF.

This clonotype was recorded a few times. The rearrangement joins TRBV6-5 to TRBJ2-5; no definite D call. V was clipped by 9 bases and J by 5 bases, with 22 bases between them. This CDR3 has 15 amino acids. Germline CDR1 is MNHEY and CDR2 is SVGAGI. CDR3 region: CARSRTIPRMETQYF. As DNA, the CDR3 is TGTGCCAGAAGTAGGACCATACCGAGGATGGAGACCCAGTACTTC.

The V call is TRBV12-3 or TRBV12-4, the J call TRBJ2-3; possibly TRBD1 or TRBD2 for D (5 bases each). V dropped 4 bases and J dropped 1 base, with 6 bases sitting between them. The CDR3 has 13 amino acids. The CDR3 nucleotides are TGTGCCAGCAGTTGGGACCGCACAGATACGCAGTATTTT. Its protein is CASSWDRTDTQYF.

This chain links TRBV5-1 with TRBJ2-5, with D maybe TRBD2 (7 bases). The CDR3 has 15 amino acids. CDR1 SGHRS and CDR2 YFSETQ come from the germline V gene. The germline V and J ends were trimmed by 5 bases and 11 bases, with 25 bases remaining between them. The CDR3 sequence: CASSEDGGHYNEQYF. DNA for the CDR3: TGCGCCAGCAGTGAGGACGGGGGGCATTACAATGAGCAGTACTTC.

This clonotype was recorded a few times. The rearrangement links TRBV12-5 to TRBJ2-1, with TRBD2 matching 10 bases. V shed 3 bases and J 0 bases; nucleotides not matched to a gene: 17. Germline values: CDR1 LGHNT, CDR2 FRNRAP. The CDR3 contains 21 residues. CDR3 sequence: CASGFSLEREGPRSSYNEQFF. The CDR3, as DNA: TGTGCTAGTGGTTTCTCCCTAGAGCGGGAGGGCCCCCGGAGCTCCTACAATGAGCAGTTCTTC.

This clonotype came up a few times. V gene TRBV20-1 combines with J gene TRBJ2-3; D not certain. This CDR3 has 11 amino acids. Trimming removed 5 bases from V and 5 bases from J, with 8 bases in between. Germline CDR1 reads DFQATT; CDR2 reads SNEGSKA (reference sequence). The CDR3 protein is CSARVIDTQYF. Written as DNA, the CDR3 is TGCAGTGCTCGGGTTATAGATACGCAGTATTTT.

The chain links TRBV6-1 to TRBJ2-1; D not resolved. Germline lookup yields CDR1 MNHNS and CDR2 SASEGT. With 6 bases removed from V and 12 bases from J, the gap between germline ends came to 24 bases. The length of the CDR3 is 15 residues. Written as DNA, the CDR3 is TGTGCCAGCAGAGCCGACCCGGGCCGTGCAGTGGTGCAGTTCTTC. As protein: CASRADPGRAVVQFF.